Listed below are T cell receptor beta chains from one sample, sequenced in a study of control samples from healthy donors and cancer patients. Repertoires were generated with immunoSEQ multiplex PCR, while TCRdb's copy carries only in-frame clones and drops some. The sample contains about 80,000 clones, roughly nine tenths of which appear only once. The material sequenced was blood. Source of these receptors: a man between 50 and 59 years old in good health. The CDR3 runs from the conserved cysteine through the conserved F or W. Each record gives: V gene, J gene, CDR3 protein.

v_call: TRBV11-2
j_call: TRBJ1-1
cdr3_aa: CASSLERVNTEAFF

v_call: TRBV2
j_call: TRBJ2-5
cdr3_aa: CASSEATGATGTQYF

v_call: TRBV6-5
j_call: TRBJ1-1
cdr3_aa: CASRAEGWNTEAFF

v_call: TRBV13
j_call: TRBJ2-3
cdr3_aa: CASSRGTSGGAVDTQYF

v_call: TRBV30
j_call: TRBJ1-6
cdr3_aa: CAWRTGGRGAGGSYNSPLHF

v_call: TRBV12-5
j_call: TRBJ2-1
cdr3_aa: CASGLVQGGEQFF

v_call: TRBV4-2
j_call: TRBJ2-2
cdr3_aa: CASSQQGTGELFF

v_call: TRBV7-6
j_call: TRBJ1-4
cdr3_aa: CASSLVREKLFF

v_call: TRBV3-1/TRBV3-2
j_call: TRBJ2-3
cdr3_aa: CASSPGDRGRTDTQYF

v_call: TRBV5-8
j_call: TRBJ1-2
cdr3_aa: CASSWDTLRYGYTF

v_call: TRBV27
j_call: TRBJ2-7
cdr3_aa: CASSPGTGVSYEQYF

v_call: TRBV12-3/TRBV12-4
j_call: TRBJ1-4
cdr3_aa: CASSFGEKLFF

v_call: TRBV18
j_call: TRBJ2-2
cdr3_aa: CASSPQGSRTALRDTGELFF

v_call: TRBV23-1
j_call: TRBJ2-5
cdr3_aa: CASSPDGQETQYF

v_call: TRBV5-1
j_call: TRBJ1-4
cdr3_aa: CASSFKDSTGSEKLFF

v_call: TRBV2
j_call: TRBJ2-7
cdr3_aa: CASRGGNLQYEQYF

v_call: TRBV7-8
j_call: TRBJ1-2
cdr3_aa: CASSLGAGTNYGYTF

v_call: TRBV6-4
j_call: TRBJ2-2
cdr3_aa: CATGQGATGELFF

v_call: TRBV27
j_call: TRBJ1-1
cdr3_aa: CASSLGTGIPEAFF

v_call: TRBV6-1
j_call: TRBJ2-7
cdr3_aa: CASSEAGWWEGGSYEQYF

v_call: TRBV7-3
j_call: TRBJ2-7
cdr3_aa: CASSLTPFYEQYF

v_call: TRBV5-1
j_call: TRBJ2-7
cdr3_aa: CASRRQDSYEQYF

v_call: TRBV19
j_call: TRBJ1-2
cdr3_aa: CASSIWDRGPNYGYTF

v_call: TRBV11-3
j_call: TRBJ1-5
cdr3_aa: CASSLDSNQPQHF

v_call: TRBV24-1
j_call: TRBJ1-2
cdr3_aa: CATSDPLRDGNYGYTF

v_call: TRBV4-1
j_call: TRBJ2-7
cdr3_aa: CASSQIGQGEQYF

v_call: TRBV3-1/TRBV3-2
j_call: TRBJ2-5
cdr3_aa: CASSLGLAYQETQYF

v_call: TRBV3-1/TRBV3-2
j_call: TRBJ1-1
cdr3_aa: CASSRETGGTEAFF

v_call: TRBV11-2
j_call: TRBJ1-1
cdr3_aa: CASSFTGAPTNTEAFF

v_call: TRBV3-1/TRBV3-2
j_call: TRBJ2-7
cdr3_aa: CASSPLYLSSYEQYF

v_call: TRBV18
j_call: TRBJ1-2
cdr3_aa: CASSPGTGNTYTF

v_call: TRBV3-1/TRBV3-2
j_call: TRBJ2-7
cdr3_aa: CASSPRRGIVYEQYF